This TCR beta chain is from a study of blood T cell repertoires in COVID-19. This clone has a handful of counts. Per the authors' pipeline: Reference gene primer amplification in the assay estimated nucleated cell counts. Produced via immunoSEQ multiplex PCR; TCRdb's table is partial and in-frame only. The V and J calls and the clone size are those of that table, but D and trimming were determined from the DNA. This sample has fewer than 120,000 clones; approximately 82% occur once, and the top ten carry more than 3.5%. Germline assignment: CDR1 SNHLY and CDR2 FYNNEI. V lost 6 bases and J lost 2, with 14 bases in between. CDR3 size: 14 residues.

This sequence originates from an elderly woman with acute or convalescent COVID-19. Sequencing used peripheral blood. J is TRBJ2-7 and V is TRBV2, with D possibly TRBD1 on 6 matching bases. DNA of the CDR3: TGTGCCAGCAGCGACCGGGACATTCCCTACGAGCAGTACTTC. It translates to CASSDRDIPYEQYF.